The subject of this entry is one T cell receptor beta chain. Per the original methods: From reference gene primer amplification, estimates of nucleated cell counts were derived. The method was immunoSEQ multiplex PCR; TCRdb's version includes in-frame clones alone and lacks a portion of them. That table is the source of V, J and clone size, and D and trimming were worked out from the DNA. This sample has some 150,000 clones, with approximately 79% found just once. The data belong to a study of blood T cell repertoires in COVID-19. Study information: Italy, Spain and the United States were the sources of the convalescent and acute COVID-19 samples. In each case, the material was cDNA or gDNA derived from T cells, B-cell-depleted T cells, or PBMCs.

The CDR3 spans 14 residues. Between the trimmed V and J ends, which lost 0 bases and 2 bases, there was a span of 11 bases. Germline-derived CDR1 and CDR2 are SQVTM and ANQGSEA. This receptor was taken from a man in his forties or fifties with active or convalescent COVID-19. Source material: peripheral blood. The V call is TRBV29-1, the J call TRBJ2-7; weak D call: TRBD2 (5 bases). The CDR3 loop reads CSVEEVGRAYEQYF. In DNA form, the CDR3 reads TGCAGCGTTGAAGAGGTAGGGAGAGCCTACGAGCAGTACTTC.